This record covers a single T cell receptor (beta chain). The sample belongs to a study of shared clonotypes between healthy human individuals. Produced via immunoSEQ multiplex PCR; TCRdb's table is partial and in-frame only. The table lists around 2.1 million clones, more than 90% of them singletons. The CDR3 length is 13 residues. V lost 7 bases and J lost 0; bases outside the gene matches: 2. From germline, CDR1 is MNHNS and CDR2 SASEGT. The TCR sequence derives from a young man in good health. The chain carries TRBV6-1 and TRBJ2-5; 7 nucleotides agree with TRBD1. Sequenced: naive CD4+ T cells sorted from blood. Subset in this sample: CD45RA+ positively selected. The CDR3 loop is CASMTGYQETQYF. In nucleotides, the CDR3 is TGTGCCAGCATGACAGGGTACCAAGAGACCCAGTACTTC.